These 21 T cell receptor beta chains were sequenced from one sample in a study of identical twins. TCRdb reprocessed the 5' RACE reads via MiXCR and lists one record per CDR3 protein. The table has about 660,000 distinct CDR3 sequences, 8% to 9% seen once. The sample also formed part of further work on yellow fever vaccine responses in identical twins.

Sequenced material: PBMCs. The receptor source for this set is a woman aged 18-29 years in good health.

The sample holds a few counts of this clonotype. One junction end disagrees with the germline gene, perhaps due to a read error. The chain links TRBV7-7 to TRBJ2-5; TRBD1 matches 7 bases. CDR1 is SSHAT and CDR2 is FNYEAQ in the germline V gene (reference sequence). This CDR3 is 16 amino acids long. The CDR3 sequence is CASSSYGEGGKETQYF. The CDR3, as DNA: TGTGCTAGCAGCTCCTATGGAGAAGGGGGCAAGGAGACCCAGTACTTC.

This clonotype was observed many times. The chain joins TRBV12-3 or TRBV12-4 to TRBJ1-1, with D tentatively TRBD1 (6 bases). The CDR3 length is 14 residues. Deletions cut 5 bases from V and 1 base from J, with 11 bases between. The CDR3 DNA reads TGTGCCAGCAGTCCAGGGGCGGGGAACACTGAAGCTTTCTTT. This encodes CASSPGAGNTEAFF.

The table lists this clonotype with many counts. The chain is built from TRBV20-1 and TRBJ1-6; no definite D call. Germline V gene sequence: CDR1 DFQATT, CDR2 SNEGSKA (reference sequence). V shed 3 bases and J shed 7 bases, with 19 bases lying between them. There are 16 residues in the CDR3. As DNA, the CDR3 is TGCAGTGCTAGGAGTTTCATGGACGGTGGGAATTCACCCCTCCACTTT. Amino acid sequence: CSARSFMDGGNSPLHF.

The chain has TRBV5-1 and TRBJ1-1; D remains unclear. V dropped 3 bases and J dropped 1 base, with 10 bases sitting between them. The germline gives CDR1 SGHRS, CDR2 YFSETQ. The CDR3 extends over 14 amino acids. CDR3 bases: TGCGCCAGCAGCTGGGGTCGGGGGAACACTGAAGCTTTCTTT. Translation gives CASSWGRGNTEAFF. Supplemented by reference TRBV5-1 and TRBJ1-1, the full variable domain reads KAGVTQTPRYLIKTRGQQVTLSCSPISGHRSVSWYQQTPGQGLQFLFEYFSETQRNKGNFPGRFSGRQFSNSRSEMNVSTLELGDSALYLCASSWGRGNTEAFFGQGTRLTVV.

In this sample, this clonotype turned up many times. This chain joins TRBV20-1 and TRBJ2-5, with D unresolved. Trimming removed 5 bases at V and 5 bases at J, with 15 bases between. The CDR3 totals 13 residues. Germline V CDR1 and CDR2: DFQATT, SNEGSKA (reference sequence). CDR3 in amino acids: CSALELRKETQYF. The CDR3 nucleotides read TGCAGTGCTTTAGAGCTACGTAAGGAGACCCAGTACTTC.

The chain carries TRBV24-1 and TRBJ2-3; D uncertain. The CDR3 has 13 residues. Trimming left V 3 bases short and J 2 bases short, with 5 bases between. Germline V gives CDR1 KGHDR, CDR2 SFDVKD. In nucleotides, the CDR3 is TGTGCCACCAGTGATCGTAACACAGATACGCAGTATTTT. Amino acid sequence: CATSDRNTDTQYF.

The count of this clonotype is one. The chain has TRBV5-1 and TRBJ2-3; unclear D gene. V was pared by 0 bases and J by 7 bases, with 9 bases between. The CDR3 is made up of 13 amino acids. Germline V lookup: CDR1 SGHRS, CDR2 YFSETQ. CDR3 DNA: TGCGCCAGCAGCTTGGGTGGGGTGAATACGCAGTATTTT. Translated, it gives CASSLGGVNTQYF.

This clonotype has ten or more counts. This rearrangement joins TRBV5-1 to TRBJ2-2; 7 nucleotides align to TRBD1. The V and J ends lost 0 bases and 0 bases, in that order; junction bases with no gene match: 2. The CDR3 loop spans 16 amino acids. Per germline, CDR1 SGHRS and CDR2 YFSETQ. This chain's CDR3 is CASSLAGGPNTGELFF. The CDR3 DNA sequence: TGCGCCAGCAGCTTGGCAGGGGGACCGAACACCGGGGAGCTGTTTTTT.

This clonotype showed up many times. The chain links TRBV7-9 to TRBJ2-7; no clear D. V shed 2 bases and J shed 3 bases, with 5 bases lying between them. CDR1 is SEHNR and CDR2 is FQNEAQ in the germline V gene (reference sequence). This CDR3 is 12 amino acids long. CDR3 amino acids: CASSLTIYEQYF. CDR3 DNA sequence: TGTGCCAGCAGCTTAACAATCTACGAGCAGTACTTC.

This chain connects TRBV12-3 or TRBV12-4 to TRBJ1-2, with D perhaps TRBD1 (5 bases). V was cut by 1 base and J by 3 bases, with 24 bases left in between. There are 19 residues in the CDR3. CDR3 region: CASSLVAGTPNTLYYGYTF. Written as DNA, the CDR3 is TGTGCCAGCAGTTTAGTTGCGGGGACTCCGAACACTTTGTACTATGGCTACACCTTC.

This clonotype has a handful of counts. This chain links TRBV20-1 with TRBJ2-7, with D perhaps TRBD1 or TRBD2 (6 bases each). Germline values: CDR1 DFQATT, CDR2 SNEGSKA (reference sequence). Trimming removed 6 bases at V and 2 bases at J, with 14 bases between. CDR3 length equals 13 residues. The CDR3 loop reads CSAGGQPAYEQYF. CDR3 DNA: TGCAGTGCGGGGGGACAACCAGCCTACGAGCAGTACTTC.

This clonotype was found a few times. J is TRBJ2-1 and V is TRBV9; 8 nucleotides align to TRBD2. Germline assignment: CDR1 SGDLS and CDR2 YYNGEE. V shed 0 bases, J shed 3 bases, and the junction held 2 bases outside the gene matches. This CDR3 is built from 15 residues. This chain's CDR3 is CASSVVSGDYNEQFF. The CDR3 nucleotides read TGTGCCAGCAGCGTAGTTAGCGGGGACTACAATGAGCAGTTCTTC.

This clonotype was detected a few times. The chain recombines TRBV15 with TRBJ2-6; 11 bases are shared with TRBD2. This CDR3 comprises 18 residues. Unmatched junction bases numbered 6, after V lost 4 bases and J lost 1 base. The germline V gene encodes CDR1 LNHNV and CDR2 YYDKDF (reference sequence). The DNA for the CDR3 is TGTGCCACCAGCAACCCTAGCGGGGGGTCTTCTGGGGCCAACGTCCTGACTTTC. Its translation: CATSNPSGGSSGANVLTF.

The CDR3: CSVEDPQGFMNTEAFF. The CDR3 bases are TGCAGCGTTGAAGATCCGCAGGGCTTCATGAACACTGAAGCTTTCTTT. The chain recombines TRBV29-1 with TRBJ1-1, with D perhaps TRBD1 (5 bases). CDR1 is SQVTM and CDR2 is ANQGSEA in the germline V gene. This CDR3 has 16 amino acids. V lost 0 bases to trimming and J lost 0 bases, with 14 bases between them. Complete variable domain (other parts from reference TRBV29-1 and TRBJ1-1): SAVISQKPSRDICQRGTSLTIQCQVDSQVTMMFWYRQQPGQSLTLIATANQGSEATYESGFVIDKFPISRPNLTFSTLTVSNMSPEDSSIYLCSVEDPQGFMNTEAFFGQGTRLTVV.

This clonotype has only a few counts. This chain uses TRBV6-5 with TRBJ2-3, with unresolved D. CDR1 and CDR2 (germline): MNHEY, SVGAGI. The CDR3 is 13 amino acids. V lost 0 bases and J lost 6, with 7 bases in between. The chain's CDR3 is CASSYSLLDTQYF. The CDR3 coding sequence is TGTGCCAGCAGTTACTCGCTACTCGATACGCAGTATTTT.

The rearrangement joins TRBV20-1 to TRBJ1-2, with TRBD1 identical over 7 bases. Germline CDR1 and CDR2: DFQATT and SNEGSKA (reference sequence). The CDR3 runs to 13 residues. V gave up 6 bases and J gave up 4 bases; unmatched junction bases: 8. The CDR3: CSASEGQPYGYTF. The DNA of the CDR3 is TGCAGTGCCTCTGAGGGACAGCCCTATGGCTACACCTTC.

This chain links TRBV28 with TRBJ2-7; D is unclear. From germline, CDR1 is MDHEN and CDR2 SYDVKM. Trimming left V 2 bases short and J 7 bases short, with 12 bases between. This CDR3 has 13 residues. The CDR3 reads CASSLGPVREQYF. As DNA, the CDR3 is TGTGCCAGCAGTTTAGGCCCTGTGAGAGAGCAGTACTTC.

This clonotype was picked up many times. The rearrangement joins TRBV5-5 to TRBJ2-1; 11 bases are a match to TRBD2. Germline V gives CDR1 SGHKS, CDR2 YYEKEE (reference sequence). V was pared by 4 bases and J by 6 bases, with 6 bases of the junction left unmatched. CDR3 length: 15 amino acids. CDR3 in amino acids: CASSLTSGRGNEQFF. CDR3 DNA: TGTGCCAGCAGCCTAACTAGCGGGAGAGGCAATGAGCAGTTCTTC.

This clonotype occurred a few times. The chain joins TRBV28 to TRBJ1-4; D possibly corresponds to TRBD1 (6 bases). Trimming cost V 5 bases and J 5 bases, with 6 bases left between them. Per germline, CDR1 MDHEN and CDR2 SYDVKM. The CDR3 has 12 amino acids. The chain's CDR3 is CASSQGNEKLFF. The CDR3 region has the DNA TGTGCCAGCAGTCAGGGGAATGAAAAACTGTTTTTT.

The rearrangement uses TRBV7-2 and TRBJ2-7, with 11 bases aligning to TRBD2. CDR3 length equals 15 residues. Germline CDR1 SGHTA, CDR2 FQGNSA. With V trimmed by 2 bases and J by 3 bases, 3 bases remained unmatched. CDR3 in amino acids: CASSLSLAGGYEQYF. In nucleotides, the CDR3 is TGTGCCAGCAGCTTAAGTCTAGCGGGAGGCTACGAGCAGTACTTC.

This clonotype has just a few counts. The rearrangement joins TRBV6-4 to TRBJ2-5; TRBD2 aligns across 12 bases. After removal of 6 bases from V and 3 bases from J, the junction contained 8 bases not matched to a gene. Germline CDR1 MRHNA, CDR2 SNTAGT. There are 16 residues in the CDR3. CDR3 bases: TGTGCCAGCAGCCCGTGGACTAGCGGGATAAAAGAGACCCAGTACTTC. Encoded protein: CASSPWTSGIKETQYF.